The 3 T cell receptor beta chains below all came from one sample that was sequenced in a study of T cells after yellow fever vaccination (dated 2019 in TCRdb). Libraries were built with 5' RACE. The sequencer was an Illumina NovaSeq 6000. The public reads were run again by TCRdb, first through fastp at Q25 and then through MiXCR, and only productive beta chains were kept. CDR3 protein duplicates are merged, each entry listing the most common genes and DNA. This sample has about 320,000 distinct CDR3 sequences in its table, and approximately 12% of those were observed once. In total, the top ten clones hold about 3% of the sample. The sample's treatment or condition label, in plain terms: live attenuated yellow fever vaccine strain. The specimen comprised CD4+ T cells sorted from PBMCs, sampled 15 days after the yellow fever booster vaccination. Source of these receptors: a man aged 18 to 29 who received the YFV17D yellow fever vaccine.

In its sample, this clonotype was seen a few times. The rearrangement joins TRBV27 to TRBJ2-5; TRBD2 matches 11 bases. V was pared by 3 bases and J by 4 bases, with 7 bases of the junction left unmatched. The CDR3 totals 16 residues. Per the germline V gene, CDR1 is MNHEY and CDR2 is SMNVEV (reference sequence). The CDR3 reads CASSFASSGGRETQYF. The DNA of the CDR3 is TGTGCCAGCAGTTTCGCGTCTAGCGGGGGGAGAGAGACCCAGTACTTC.

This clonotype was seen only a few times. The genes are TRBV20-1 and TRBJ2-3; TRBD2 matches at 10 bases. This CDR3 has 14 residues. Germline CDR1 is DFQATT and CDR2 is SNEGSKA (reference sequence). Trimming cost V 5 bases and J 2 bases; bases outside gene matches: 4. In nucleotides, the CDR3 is TGCAGTGCTCAACTAGCGGGGATCACAGATACGCAGTATTTT. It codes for CSAQLAGITDTQYF.

CDR3 residues: CASSQAPGQGYTDTQYF. CDR3 nucleotide sequence: TGTGCCAGCAGCCAAGCGCCGGGACAGGGGTACACAGATACGCAGTATTTT. The V gene is TRBV4-2, the J gene TRBJ2-3; TRBD1 matches at 10 bases. The ends lost 1 base at V and 2 bases at J; junction bases unmatched: 6. CDR1 is LGHNA, CDR2 YNFKEQ, per germline. This CDR3 is 17 amino acids long.